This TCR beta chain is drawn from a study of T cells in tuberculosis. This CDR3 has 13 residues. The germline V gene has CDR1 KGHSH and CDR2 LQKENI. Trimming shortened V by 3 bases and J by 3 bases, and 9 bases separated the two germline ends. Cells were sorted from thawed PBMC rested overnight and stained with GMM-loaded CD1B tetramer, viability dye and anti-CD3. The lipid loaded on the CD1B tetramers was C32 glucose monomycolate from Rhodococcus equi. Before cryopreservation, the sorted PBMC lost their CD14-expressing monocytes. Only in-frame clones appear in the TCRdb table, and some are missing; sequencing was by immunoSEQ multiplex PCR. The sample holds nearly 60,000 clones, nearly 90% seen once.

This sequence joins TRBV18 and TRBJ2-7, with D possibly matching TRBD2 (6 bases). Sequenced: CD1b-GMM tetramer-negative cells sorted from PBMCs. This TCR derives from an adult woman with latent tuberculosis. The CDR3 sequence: CASSPGTYYEQYF. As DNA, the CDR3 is TGTGCCAGCTCACCCGGGACTTACTACGAGCAGTACTTC.